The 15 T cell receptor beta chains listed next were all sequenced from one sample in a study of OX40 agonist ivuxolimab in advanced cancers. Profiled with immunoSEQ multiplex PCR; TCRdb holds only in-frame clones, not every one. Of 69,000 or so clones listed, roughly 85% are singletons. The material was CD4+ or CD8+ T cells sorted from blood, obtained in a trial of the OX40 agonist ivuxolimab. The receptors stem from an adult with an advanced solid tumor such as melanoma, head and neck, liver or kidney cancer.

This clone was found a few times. The CDR3 loop is CAISEAGNQPQHF. CDR3 coding DNA: TGTGCCATCAGTGAGGCCGGAAATCAGCCCCAGCATTTT. The J gene is TRBJ1-5, the V gene TRBV10-3; D not resolved. There are 13 residues in the CDR3. V was shortened by 2 bases and J by 4 bases, with 6 bases between the two germline ends. CDR1 and CDR2 from the germline V gene are ENHRY and SYGVKD.

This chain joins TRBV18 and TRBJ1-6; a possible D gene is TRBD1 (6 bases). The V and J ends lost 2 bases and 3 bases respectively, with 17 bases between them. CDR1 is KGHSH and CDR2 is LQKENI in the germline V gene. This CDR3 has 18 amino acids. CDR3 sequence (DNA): TGTGCCAGCTCACCAAGGGAACAGGACAGATTCTATAATTCACCCCTCCACTTT. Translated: CASSPREQDRFYNSPLHF. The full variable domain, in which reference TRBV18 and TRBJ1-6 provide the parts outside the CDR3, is NAGVMQNPRHLVRRRGQEARLRCSPMKGHSHVYWYRQLPEEGLKFMVYLQKENIIDESGMPKERFSAEFPKEGPSILRIQQVVRGDSAAYFCASSPREQDRFYNSPLHFGNGTRLTVT.

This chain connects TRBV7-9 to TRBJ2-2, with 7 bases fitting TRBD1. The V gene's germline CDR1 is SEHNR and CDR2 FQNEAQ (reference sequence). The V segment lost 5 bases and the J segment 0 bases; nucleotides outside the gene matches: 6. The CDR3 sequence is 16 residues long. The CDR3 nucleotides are TGTGCCAGCAGCCCTCCCGGGACAGCGAACACCGGGGAGCTGTTTTTT. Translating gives CASSPPGTANTGELFF.

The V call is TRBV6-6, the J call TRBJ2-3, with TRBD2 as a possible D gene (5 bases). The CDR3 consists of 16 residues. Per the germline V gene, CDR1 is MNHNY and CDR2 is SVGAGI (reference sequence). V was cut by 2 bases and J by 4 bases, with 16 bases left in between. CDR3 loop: CASSYPLAGFADTQYF. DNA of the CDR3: TGTGCCAGCAGTTACCCCCTCGCGGGTTTCGCAGATACGCAGTATTTT.

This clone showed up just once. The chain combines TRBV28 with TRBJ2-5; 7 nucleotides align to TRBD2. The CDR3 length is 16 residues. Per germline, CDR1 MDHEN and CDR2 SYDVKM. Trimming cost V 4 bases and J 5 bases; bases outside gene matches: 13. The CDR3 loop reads CASSSSDLGGGETQYF. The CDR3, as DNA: TGTGCCAGCAGTTCTTCCGATTTGGGGGGGGGTGAGACCCAGTACTTC.

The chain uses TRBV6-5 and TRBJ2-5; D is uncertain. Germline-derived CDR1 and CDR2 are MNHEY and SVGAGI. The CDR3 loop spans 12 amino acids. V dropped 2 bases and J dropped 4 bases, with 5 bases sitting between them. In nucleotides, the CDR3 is TGTGCCAGCAGTTACGATGGAGAGACCCAGTACTTC. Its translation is CASSYDGETQYF.

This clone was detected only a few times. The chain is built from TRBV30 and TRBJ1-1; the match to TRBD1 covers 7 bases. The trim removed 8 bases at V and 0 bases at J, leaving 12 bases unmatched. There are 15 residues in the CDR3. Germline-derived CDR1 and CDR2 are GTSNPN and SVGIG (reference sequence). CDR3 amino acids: CAQGTASSMNTEAFF. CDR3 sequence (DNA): TGTGCCCAAGGGACAGCTTCCTCAATGAACACTGAAGCTTTCTTT. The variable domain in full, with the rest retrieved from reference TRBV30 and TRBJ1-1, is SQTIHQWPATLVQPVGSPLSLECTVEGTSNPNLYWYRQAAGRGLQLLFYSVGIGQISSEVPQNLSASRPQDRQFILSSKKLLLSDSGFYLCAQGTASSMNTEAFFGQGTRLTVV.

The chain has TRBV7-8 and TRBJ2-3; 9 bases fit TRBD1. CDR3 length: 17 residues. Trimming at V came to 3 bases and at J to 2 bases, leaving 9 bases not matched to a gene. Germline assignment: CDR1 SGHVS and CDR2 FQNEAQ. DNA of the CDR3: TGTGCCAGCAGCTTTGGGACAGGGTCGTTGACCACAGATACGCAGTATTTT. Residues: CASSFGTGSLTTDTQYF.

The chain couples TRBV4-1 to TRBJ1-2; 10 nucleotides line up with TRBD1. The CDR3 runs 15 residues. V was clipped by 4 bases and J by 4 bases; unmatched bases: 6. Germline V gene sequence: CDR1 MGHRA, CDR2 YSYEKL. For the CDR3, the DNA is TGCGCCAGCAGCCGCCCGGACAGGGGGAGCTATGGCTACACCTTC. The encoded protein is CASSRPDRGSYGYTF.

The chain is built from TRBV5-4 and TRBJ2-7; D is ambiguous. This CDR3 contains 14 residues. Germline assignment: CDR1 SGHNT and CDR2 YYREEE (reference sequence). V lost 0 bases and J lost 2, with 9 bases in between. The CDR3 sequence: CASSLEDAPYEQYF. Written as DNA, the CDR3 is TGTGCCAGCAGCTTGGAGGACGCCCCCTACGAGCAGTACTTC.

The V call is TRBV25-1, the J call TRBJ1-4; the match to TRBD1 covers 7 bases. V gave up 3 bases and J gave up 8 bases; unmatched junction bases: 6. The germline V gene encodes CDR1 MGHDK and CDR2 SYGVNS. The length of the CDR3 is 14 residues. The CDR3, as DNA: TGTGCCAGCAGTGACGACAGGGCAGGGGAAAAACTGTTTTTT. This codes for CASSDDRAGEKLFF.

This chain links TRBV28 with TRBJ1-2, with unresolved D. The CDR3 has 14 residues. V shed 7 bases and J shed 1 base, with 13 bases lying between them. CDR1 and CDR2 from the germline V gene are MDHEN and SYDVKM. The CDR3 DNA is TGTGCCAGCACCCTAAAGGACGGTAACTATGGCTACACCTTC. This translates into CASTLKDGNYGYTF.

The CDR3 DNA follows: TGTGCCAGCAGCCAGATGTCCGGGACTAGCGGGGGGGCCCCCCCAGATACGCAGTATTTT. Its protein is CASSQMSGTSGGAPPDTQYF. The chain combines TRBV14 with TRBJ2-3, with 16 bases lining up with TRBD2. Losses at the gene ends were 3 bases for V and 4 bases for J; bases not matched to a gene: 13. This CDR3 has 20 residues. The germline gives CDR1 SGHDN, CDR2 FVKESK.

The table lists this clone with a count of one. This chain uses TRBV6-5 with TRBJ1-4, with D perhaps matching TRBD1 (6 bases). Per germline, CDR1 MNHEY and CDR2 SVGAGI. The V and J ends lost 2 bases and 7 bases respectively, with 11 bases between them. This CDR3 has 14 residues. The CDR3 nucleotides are TGTGCCAGCAGTTACCAACAGGGCCGTGAAAAACTGTTTTTT. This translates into CASSYQQGREKLFF.

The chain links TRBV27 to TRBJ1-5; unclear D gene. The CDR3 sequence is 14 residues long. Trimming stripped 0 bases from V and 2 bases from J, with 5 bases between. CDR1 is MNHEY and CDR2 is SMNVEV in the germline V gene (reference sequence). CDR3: CASSLSGGNQPQHF. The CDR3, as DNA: TGTGCCAGCAGTTTATCGGGAGGCAATCAGCCCCAGCATTTT.